Below are 30 T cell receptor beta chains sequenced from a single sample in a study of human T cells and chemical hapten exposure. TCRdb redid the calling of the RACE reads with MiXCR, one entry per CDR3 protein. The repertoire has about 360,000 distinct CDR3 sequences, about 7% of them found once; the top ten carry less than 10%. Time point indicated: patch test 1, 2 weeks after DPC sensitization. Sample treatment: therapeutic diphenylcyclopropenone sensitization with weekly scalp DPC. The source was whole blood, collected in connection with sensitization to the hapten diphenylcyclopropenone (DPC). Receptors originate from a woman between 18 and 30 years old with alopecia areata. Some clones in this sample may be carry-over from other donors' samples.

This clonotype has more than one count but fewer than ten. The chain combines TRBV6-5 with TRBJ2-3; D gene ambiguous. Per the germline V gene, CDR1 is MNHEY and CDR2 is SVGAGI. This CDR3 is 17 amino acids long. The ends were cut back, 5 bases at V and 0 bases at J, with 18 bases in the middle. Here the CDR3 reads CASSLVPNSRSTDTQYF. CDR3 sequence (DNA): TGTGCCAGCAGTCTAGTTCCGAATAGCCGTAGCACAGATACGCAGTATTTT.

V usage is TRBV4-1 and J usage is TRBJ1-1, with D possibly matching TRBD1 (6 bases). V lost 9 bases and J lost 1, with 12 bases in between. From germline, CDR1 is MGHRA and CDR2 YSYEKL. CDR3 length: 13 amino acids. The CDR3 region has the DNA TGCGCCAGTGAGGACAGCGAGAACACTGAAGCTTTCTTT. Its protein is CASEDSENTEAFF.

The J gene is TRBJ1-1, the V gene TRBV20-1; D uncertain. Trimming stripped 3 bases from V and 1 base from J, with 3 bases between. Per germline, CDR1 DFQATT and CDR2 SNEGSKA (reference sequence). The CDR3 runs 11 residues. In DNA form, the CDR3 reads TGCAGTGCTAGCAAGAACACTGAAGCTTTCTTT. This encodes CSASKNTEAFF.

At least ten counts were recorded for this clonotype. The V and J genes are TRBV7-3 and TRBJ2-3, with D perhaps assigned TRBD1 or TRBD2 (6 bases each). The germline gives CDR1 SGHTA, CDR2 FQGTGA. CDR3 length: 15 amino acids. Trimming stripped 3 bases from V and 2 bases from J, with 12 bases between. The CDR3, as DNA: TGTGCCAGCAGCTTTTTGGGGGGCAACACAGATACGCAGTATTTT. It yields the protein CASSFLGGNTDTQYF.

There are many counts of this clonotype. The chain recombines TRBV12-3 or TRBV12-4 with TRBJ2-1; 11 bases match TRBD2. V was pared by 6 bases and J by 6 bases, with 7 bases of the junction left unmatched. The CDR3 loop spans 15 amino acids. CDR3: CASSMTSGVFNEQFF. In nucleotides, the CDR3 is TGTGCCAGCAGCATGACTAGCGGGGTATTCAATGAGCAGTTCTTC.

The chain has TRBV28 and TRBJ1-3, with D perhaps TRBD1 (5 bases). The CDR3 has 15 amino acids. The V and J ends lost 8 bases and 0 bases respectively, with 14 bases between them. Germline CDR1 reads MDHEN; CDR2 reads SYDVKM. This CDR3 reads CASATGTLSGNTIYF. CDR3 DNA: TGTGCCAGCGCTACCGGGACCCTCTCTGGAAACACCATATATTTT.

This clonotype was found many times. The J gene is TRBJ2-3, the V gene TRBV7-2, with D unclear. V was pared by 5 bases and J by 2 bases, with 14 bases between. There are 15 residues in the CDR3. The germline CDR1 and CDR2 sequences are SGHTA and FQGNSA. CDR3 sequence reads: CASSPDRVYTDTQYF. In DNA form, the CDR3 reads TGTGCCAGCAGCCCCGACCGTGTCTACACAGATACGCAGTATTTT.

This clonotype was counted at least ten times. This chain joins TRBV5-4 and TRBJ1-2, with D hard to call. V was shortened by 0 bases and J by 4 bases, with 7 bases between the two germline ends. CDR3 size: 13 residues. Germline CDR1 reads SGHNT; CDR2 reads YYREEE (reference sequence). CDR3 region: CASSLEGGYGYTF. CDR3 DNA: TGTGCCAGCAGCTTGGAAGGCGGCTATGGCTACACCTTC.

The rearrangement uses TRBV3-1 and TRBJ2-7; D might be TRBD2 (6 bases). Trimming left V 4 bases short and J 2 bases short, with 12 bases between. Germline V gene sequence: CDR1 LGHDT, CDR2 YNNKEL (reference sequence). The CDR3 runs to 14 residues. The CDR3 bases are TGTGCCAGCAGCCGGGACTCTCTTGCCTACGAGCAGTACTTC. It translates to CASSRDSLAYEQYF.

The J gene is TRBJ2-3, the V gene TRBV6-5; TRBD1 aligns across 8 bases. From germline, CDR1 is MNHEY and CDR2 SVGAGI. CDR3 length equals 15 residues. Trimming took 6 bases from V and 4 from J; bases not matched to a gene: 9. The CDR3 bases are TGTGCCAGCAGGCGGATGGACAGGGCGGCAGATACGCAGTATTTT. Translation gives CASRRMDRAADTQYF.

This clonotype has just a few counts. V and J are TRBV27 and TRBJ2-7; weak D call: TRBD2 (7 bases). Looked up from germline, CDR1 is MNHEY and CDR2 is SMNVEV (reference sequence). The V and J ends lost 2 bases and 1 base respectively, with 9 bases between them. The length of the CDR3 is 14 residues. Here the CDR3 DNA reads TGTGCCAGCAGTTTAAAGGGGGGGTCCTACGAGCAGTACTTC. This translates into CASSLKGGSYEQYF.

This clonotype was counted many times. The chain is built from TRBV6-2 or TRBV6-3 and TRBJ2-1; TRBD1 might be the D (6 bases). Trimming took off 10 bases at V and 9 bases at J, with 13 bases between the two ends. This CDR3 is built from 11 residues. Germline CDR1 MNHEY, CDR2 SVGEGT. DNA for the CDR3: TGTGCCATCTCACAGGGTGGTGAGCAGTTCTTC. Its translation: CAISQGGEQFF.

V and J are TRBV18 and TRBJ1-1; the D gene is possibly TRBD1 (5 bases). The V and J ends lost 3 bases and 5 bases respectively, with 16 bases between them. Germline loops: CDR1 KGHSH, CDR2 LQKENI. The CDR3 has 15 amino acids. The CDR3 loop reads CASSPLEFKGTEAFF. The CDR3 DNA follows: TGTGCCAGCTCACCCCTTGAGTTTAAGGGGACTGAAGCTTTCTTT.

This clonotype was recorded at least ten times. The rearrangement uses TRBV5-5 and TRBJ2-3, with 7 bases that match TRBD1. The CDR3 sequence is 15 residues long. The V and J ends lost 4 bases and 5 bases, in that order; junction bases with no gene match: 10. Germline assignment: CDR1 SGHKS and CDR2 YYEKEE (reference sequence). The CDR3 DNA sequence: TGTGCCAGCAGCATGAACAGGGGAGCTGGAGATACGCAGTATTTT. Translated, it gives CASSMNRGAGDTQYF.

This clonotype was picked up many times. CDR3 sequence (DNA): TGTGCCAGCAGCCAAGATGGGGGGGCAGGTCAGCCCCAGCATTTT. It codes for CASSQDGGAGQPQHF. The chain carries TRBV4-2 and TRBJ1-5; tentatively, D is TRBD1 (6 bases). The germline V gene has CDR1 LGHNA and CDR2 YNFKEQ. Trimming took 0 bases from V and 6 from J, leaving 12 bases between them. There are 15 residues in the CDR3.

This clonotype was counted ten times or more. The gene calls are TRBV7-9 and TRBJ2-5; no clear D. This CDR3 has 12 amino acids. Trimming left V 3 bases short and J 4 bases short, with 6 bases between. The germline gives CDR1 SEHNR, CDR2 FQNEAQ (reference sequence). This chain's CDR3 is CASSFLRETQYF. CDR3 DNA: TGTGCCAGCAGCTTCCTCAGAGAGACCCAGTACTTC.

The rearrangement links TRBV7-2 to TRBJ1-2; maybe TRBD1 (5 bases). CDR3 length equals 17 residues. Germline V gene lookup returns CDR1 SGHTA and CDR2 FQGNSA. Trimming cost V 5 bases and J 1 base, with 20 bases left between them. The CDR3 coding sequence is TGTGCCAGCAGCCAACCCCTCCCAGGGTTAGATAACTATGGCTACACCTTC. Translation gives CASSQPLPGLDNYGYTF.

This sequence joins TRBV25-1 and TRBJ1-1; TRBD1 matches at 8 bases. The CDR3 is 15 amino acids. From germline, CDR1 is MGHDK and CDR2 SYGVNS. The V gene end was trimmed by 3 bases and the J gene end by 5 bases; junction bases not matched to a gene: 8. As DNA, the CDR3 is TGTGCCAGCAGTGACGGGACAGGCTGGAGGACTGAAGCTTTCTTT. This sequence encodes CASSDGTGWRTEAFF.

This clonotype was recorded a few times. V usage is TRBV7-2 and J usage is TRBJ1-2, with a possible D match to TRBD1 (6 bases). The germline gives CDR1 SGHTA, CDR2 FQGNSA. The ends were cut back, 4 bases at V and 8 bases at J, with 14 bases in the middle. This CDR3 comprises 13 residues. The CDR3 here is CASSSRTEGGYTF. The CDR3 bases are TGTGCCAGCAGCTCCCGGACAGAGGGGGGCTACACCTTC.

This clonotype was seen ten or more times. The chain couples TRBV6-2 or TRBV6-3 to TRBJ1-6; a possible D gene is TRBD1 (5 bases). The CDR3 contains 14 residues. Per the germline V gene, CDR1 is MNHEY and CDR2 is SVGEGT. With 2 bases removed from V and 7 bases from J, the gap between germline ends came to 9 bases. For the CDR3, the DNA is TGTGCCAGCAGTTACGACAGCGCGAATTCACCCCTCCACTTT. Protein product: CASSYDSANSPLHF.

The chain links TRBV9 to TRBJ2-3; D is unresolved. Looked up from germline, CDR1 is SGDLS and CDR2 is YYNGEE. Between the trimmed V and J ends, which lost 0 bases and 6 bases, there was a span of 14 bases. This CDR3 comprises 15 residues. This CDR3 reads CASSVGGVGIDTQYF. CDR3 coding DNA: TGTGCCAGCAGCGTAGGAGGAGTAGGGATCGATACGCAGTATTTT.

This clonotype was detected only a few times. The rearrangement links TRBV3-1 to TRBJ2-1; TRBD1 aligns across 9 bases. The V and J ends lost 4 bases and 6 bases, in that order; junction bases with no gene match: 7. The germline V gene encodes CDR1 LGHDT and CDR2 YNNKEL (reference sequence). This CDR3 has 15 amino acids. The CDR3 loop reads CASSPRGQGINEQFF. The CDR3 bases are TGTGCCAGCAGCCCCCGGGGACAGGGTATCAATGAGCAGTTCTTC.

CDR3 DNA: TGTGCCAGCAGTGACCGGGACAGGTCTCTCCTGGAACAGTACTTC. Its translation is CASSDRDRSLLEQYF. The rearrangement uses TRBV6-1 and TRBJ2-7, with 8 bases fitting TRBD1. In germline, CDR1 is MNHNS, CDR2 SASEGT. V was clipped by 3 bases and J by 10 bases; unmatched bases: 14. The CDR3 spans 15 residues.

The V call is TRBV20-1, the J call TRBJ1-6; 9 nucleotides align to TRBD1. CDR1 is DFQATT, CDR2 SNEGSKA, per germline (reference sequence). The CDR3 has 14 residues. After removal of 3 bases from V and 9 bases from J, the junction contained 6 bases not matched to a gene. DNA for the CDR3: TGCAGTGCTAGCCGGGACAGGGAGATTTCACCCCTCCACTTT. Protein: CSASRDREISPLHF.

This clonotype was counted many times. The gene calls are TRBV11-3 and TRBJ2-3, with 10 bases aligning to TRBD2. The CDR3 extends over 17 amino acids. J gave up 4 bases and V 0 bases, and 7 bases lay outside the gene matches. CDR1 and CDR2 from the germline V gene are SGHNT and YENEEA. This chain's CDR3 is CASSLDLSGGASDTQYF. The CDR3, as DNA: TGTGCCAGCAGCTTAGATCTAAGCGGGGGGGCCTCAGATACGCAGTATTTT.

V usage is TRBV7-2 and J usage is TRBJ1-2, with D possibly matching TRBD1 (5 bases). CDR3 length equals 14 residues. CDR1 SGHTA and CDR2 FQGNSA come from the germline V gene. The V end lost 5 bases, the J end lost 0 bases, and 10 bases lay between the germline ends. The CDR3 sequence: CASSQEQANYGYTF. CDR3 bases: TGTGCCAGCAGCCAAGAACAGGCTAACTATGGCTACACCTTC.

This clonotype was seen repeatedly, ten times or more. The chain uses TRBV12-5 and TRBJ2-1, with D hard to call. This CDR3 is 15 amino acids long. Looked up from germline, CDR1 is LGHNT and CDR2 is FRNRAP. Between the trimmed V and J ends, which lost 4 bases and 0 bases, there was a span of 10 bases. In nucleotides, the CDR3 is TGTGCTAGTGGTTCCGACGTCAGCTCCTACAATGAGCAGTTCTTC. Residues: CASGSDVSSYNEQFF.

The chain recombines TRBV6-5 with TRBJ2-7; D gene ambiguous. CDR1 is MNHEY and CDR2 is SVGAGI in the germline V gene. The CDR3 totals 14 residues. V lost 2 bases and J lost 1, with 9 bases in between. For the CDR3, the DNA is TGTGCCAGCAGTTACGACGGGTGGTCCTACGAGCAGTACTTC. Translated, it gives CASSYDGWSYEQYF.

This clonotype came up a few times. This chain connects TRBV5-5 to TRBJ1-5; D gene unclear. CDR3 length equals 14 residues. Germline assignment: CDR1 SGHKS and CDR2 YYEKEE (reference sequence). The ends were cut back, 0 bases at V and 7 bases at J, with 11 bases in the middle. CDR3: CASSLAPIGQPQHF. DNA of the CDR3: TGTGCCAGCAGCTTGGCCCCTATTGGACAGCCCCAGCATTTT.

In this sample, this clonotype turned up many times. V and J are TRBV10-3 and TRBJ2-4; D is possibly TRBD1 or TRBD2 (6 bases each). This CDR3 is built from 18 residues. CDR1 and CDR2 (germline): ENHRY, SYGVKD. The V end was cut by 2 bases, the J end by 2 bases, with 19 bases between. Here the CDR3 DNA reads TGTGCCATCAGTGAGAGGGGGGTTGATTTAGGTACCAAAAACATTCAGTACTTC. Translating gives CAISERGVDLGTKNIQYF.